The 27 T cell receptor beta chains in this list originate from one sample, sequenced in a study of OX40 agonist ivuxolimab in advanced cancers. Library prep was done by the immunoSEQ multiplex PCR assay. TCRdb holds this immuneACCESS table with in-frame rearrangements only. Some clones are missing; in checked studies, unresolved V genes explain under half, and the rest has no known cause. Within this sample are roughly 100,000 clones, with roughly 84% of them counted one time only. The ten largest make up 0.31% of the sample. The specimen was CD4+ or CD8+ T cells sorted from blood, collected in a trial of the OX40 agonist ivuxolimab. The receptors come from an adult with an advanced solid tumor such as melanoma, head and neck, liver or kidney cancer.

CDR3 nucleotide sequence: TGCAGCGCTTCGACAGGGGGCTCGGAAAAACTGTTTTTT. It translates to CSASTGGSEKLFF. The chain recombines TRBV29-1 with TRBJ1-4; 10 bases are shared with TRBD1. Germline loops: CDR1 SQVTM, CDR2 ANQGSEA. The ends lost 7 bases at V and 8 bases at J; junction bases unmatched: 7. CDR3 length: 13 amino acids. Full variable domain (remainder filled in from reference TRBV29-1 and TRBJ1-4): SAVISQKPSRDICQRGTSLTIQCQVDSQVTMMFWYRQQPGQSLTLIATANQGSEATYESGFVIDKFPISRPNLTFSTLTVSNMSPEDSSIYLCSASTGGSEKLFFGSGTQLSVL.

This chain links TRBV18 with TRBJ2-3; 16 bases map to TRBD2. Looked up from germline, CDR1 is KGHSH and CDR2 is LQKENI. V dropped 2 bases and J dropped 6; count of bases not matched to a gene: 2. The CDR3 contains 16 residues. This CDR3 reads CASSPGTSGGADTQYF. In nucleotides, the CDR3 is TGTGCCAGCTCACCAGGGACTAGCGGGGGGGCCGATACGCAGTATTTT.

This sequence joins TRBV5-4 and TRBJ1-1, with a tentative D call TRBD1 (5 bases). CDR3 length: 17 residues. CDR1 and CDR2 from the germline V gene are SGHNT and YYREEE (reference sequence). V lost 2 bases, J lost 1 base, and 18 bases lay in between. For the CDR3, the DNA is TGTGCCAGCAGCTTTGCCGGCAGGGTAGATCGGAACACTGAAGCTTTCTTT. This translates into CASSFAGRVDRNTEAFF. The full variable domain, its missing parts supplied by reference TRBV5-4 and TRBJ1-1, is ETGVTQSPTHLIKTRGQQVTLRCSSQSGHNTVSWYQQALGQGPQFIFQYYREEENGRGNFPPRFSGLQFPNYSSELNVNALELDDSALYLCASSFAGRVDRNTEAFFGQGTRLTVV.

Written as DNA, the CDR3 is TGTGCCAGCAGCTTAGTGGGACTAGCGGGGGTACAAGCCTACGAGCAGTACTTC. Amino acids: CASSLVGLAGVQAYEQYF. V usage is TRBV7-2 and J usage is TRBJ2-7, with 14 bases aligning to TRBD2. The length of the CDR3 is 18 residues. Germline CDR1 SGHTA, CDR2 FQGNSA. Trimming at V came to 1 base and at J to 2 bases, leaving 7 bases not matched to a gene.

This chain connects TRBV11-2 to TRBJ2-3, with D possibly matching TRBD1 (5 bases). The germline V and J ends were trimmed by 0 bases and 1 base, with 5 bases remaining between them. The CDR3 has 14 amino acids. Germline V gives CDR1 SGHAT, CDR2 FQNNGV. The CDR3 bases are TGTGCCAGCAGCTTAGACAGGGGCACAGATACGCAGTATTTT. Protein product: CASSLDRGTDTQYF.

With respect to this clone: The junction differs from germline at one of its ends, possibly a read error. The V call is TRBV11-1, the J call TRBJ2-1; the D is unclear. This CDR3 has 11 amino acids. Germline loops: CDR1 SGHAT, CDR2 FQDESV (reference sequence). Written as DNA, the CDR3 is TGTGCCAGCAGCGGGGATTTGTTTTTGATCTTC. Residues: CASSGDLFLIF.

The CDR3 region has the DNA TGCGCCAGCAGCTTGGAGCAGGTGGCCTACGAGCAGTACTTC. Its protein is CASSLEQVAYEQYF. V and J are TRBV5-1 and TRBJ2-7; D unclear. This CDR3 is 14 amino acids long. Germline loops: CDR1 SGHRS, CDR2 YFSETQ. Trimming took off 0 bases at V and 2 bases at J, with 9 bases between the two ends.

V and J are TRBV7-9 and TRBJ1-4; maybe TRBD1 (5 bases). This CDR3 region has 14 residues. V lost 1 base and J 10 bases, leaving 13 bases between the germline ends. Germline CDR1 reads SEHNR; CDR2 reads FQNEAQ (reference sequence). The CDR3 DNA sequence: TGTGCCAGCAGCTTAGGCACAGGACGAGGAAAACTGTTTTTT. As protein: CASSLGTGRGKLFF.

V and J are TRBV5-1 and TRBJ2-3; D gene uncertain. The CDR3 loop spans 13 amino acids. Trimming shortened V by 4 bases and J by 1 base, and 7 bases separated the two germline ends. The V gene's germline CDR1 is SGHRS and CDR2 YFSETQ. CDR3 sequence: CASSPTGTDTQYF. For the CDR3, the DNA is TGCGCCAGCAGCCCAACAGGCACAGATACGCAGTATTTT.

The chain recombines TRBV18 with TRBJ2-2, with unresolved D. CDR1 and CDR2 from the germline V gene are KGHSH and LQKENI. V lost 1 base, J lost 4 bases, and 7 bases lay in between. This CDR3 contains 14 residues. CDR3 sequence reads: CASSPLKRTGELFF. DNA for the CDR3: TGTGCCAGCTCACCACTGAAGCGCACCGGGGAGCTGTTTTTT.

This clone was seen repeatedly, ten times or more. The rearrangement uses TRBV6-6 and TRBJ1-3; weak D call: TRBD1 (5 bases). Germline V gene sequence: CDR1 MNHNY, CDR2 SVGAGI (reference sequence). This CDR3 is 13 amino acids long. Trimming took off 6 bases at V and 6 bases at J, with 12 bases between the two ends. CDR3 amino acids: CASSQTGENTIYF. CDR3 DNA: TGTGCCAGCAGCCAAACGGGGGAAAACACCATATATTTT.

The chain couples TRBV6-6 to TRBJ2-3; 7 bases fit TRBD1. Trimming removed 2 bases from V and 2 bases from J; junction bases left unmatched: 4. This CDR3 region has 15 residues. The V gene's germline CDR1 is MNHNY and CDR2 SVGAGI (reference sequence). The DNA of the CDR3 is TGTGCCAGCAGTTACGGGGACAGAACCACAGATACGCAGTATTTT. Protein product: CASSYGDRTTDTQYF.

The chain joins TRBV11-2 to TRBJ1-1; unclear D gene. Germline CDR1 and CDR2: SGHAT and FQNNGV. The V end was cut by 5 bases, the J end by 8 bases, with 9 bases between. This CDR3 comprises 11 residues. The CDR3 reads CASSRREEAFF. The CDR3, as DNA: TGTGCCAGCAGCCGACGGGAAGAAGCTTTCTTT.

The V and J genes are TRBV5-8 and TRBJ2-5; D might be TRBD1 or TRBD2, each matching 5 bases. The CDR3 sequence is 15 residues long. V lost 0 bases, J lost 4 bases, and 13 bases lay in between. Germline-derived CDR1 and CDR2 are SGHTS and YDEGEE. CDR3 region: CASSLEGRGGETQYF. CDR3 sequence (DNA): TGTGCCAGCAGCTTGGAGGGACGGGGCGGAGAGACCCAGTACTTC.

V usage is TRBV12-5 and J usage is TRBJ1-2, with D possibly TRBD1 on 5 matching bases. Germline-derived CDR1 and CDR2 are LGHNT and FRNRAP. Trimming took 3 bases from V and 7 from J, leaving 15 bases between them. The CDR3 totals 14 residues. CDR3 nucleotide sequence: TGTGCTAGTGGTTTCTCGGGGCCCAAGGGTGGCTACACCTTC. This gives the protein CASGFSGPKGGYTF.

The V call is TRBV11-2, the J call TRBJ1-4; D call uncertain. V lost 7 bases, J lost 0 bases, and 21 bases lay in between. Germline CDR1 reads SGHAT; CDR2 reads FQNNGV. The CDR3 length is 18 residues. CDR3 region: CASTNKREGWATNEKLFF. The CDR3, as DNA: TGTGCCAGCACCAATAAACGGGAAGGGTGGGCAACTAATGAAAAACTGTTTTTT.

The V and J genes are TRBV6-5 and TRBJ2-2; TRBD1 matches 9 bases. CDR1 MNHEY and CDR2 SVGAGI come from the germline V gene. V gave up 6 bases and J gave up 7 bases; unmatched junction bases: 3. The CDR3 consists of 13 residues. Here the CDR3 reads CASRQGAHGELFF. CDR3 bases: TGTGCCAGCAGACAGGGGGCCCACGGGGAGCTGTTTTTT.

V usage is TRBV7-3 and J usage is TRBJ2-1; D is perhaps TRBD2 (6 bases). Germline lookup yields CDR1 SGHTA and CDR2 FQGTGA. V was cut by 1 base and J by 0 bases, with 13 bases left in between. CDR3 length: 17 residues. CDR3 DNA sequence: TGTGCCAGCAGCTTAAGGTGGGAGGTTAGCTCCTACAATGAGCAGTTCTTC. It is translated as CASSLRWEVSSYNEQFF.

The chain has TRBV2 and TRBJ1-4; D is uncertain. Germline lookup yields CDR1 SNHLY and CDR2 FYNNEI. Trimming took 6 bases from V and 6 from J, leaving 11 bases between them. This CDR3 is 13 amino acids long. CDR3 coding DNA: TGTGCCAGCAGAGTGAGTAGGGATGAAAAACTGTTTTTT. It encodes CASRVSRDEKLFF.

The chain combines TRBV7-3 with TRBJ2-3; D possibly corresponds to TRBD2 (5 bases). Trimming shortened V by 5 bases and J by 3 bases, and 9 bases separated the two germline ends. CDR3 length: 13 residues. In germline, CDR1 is SGHTA, CDR2 FQGTGA. As DNA, the CDR3 is TGTGCCAGCAGCCCCCGGGGAACAGATACGCAGTATTTT. This gives the protein CASSPRGTDTQYF.

J is TRBJ2-7 and V is TRBV6-5; 8 bases match TRBD2. The CDR3 consists of 15 residues. The junction had 6 bases not matched to a gene; V was cut back by 4 bases and J by 1 base. Germline CDR1 reads MNHEY; CDR2 reads SVGAGI. The CDR3 nucleotides are TGTGCCAGCAGTTCCAGCGGGGGTGCTTCCTACGAGCAGTACTTC. As protein: CASSSSGGASYEQYF.

The rearrangement uses TRBV27 and TRBJ2-2; 9 nucleotides align to TRBD2. CDR1 and CDR2 from the germline V gene are MNHEY and SMNVEV (reference sequence). After removal of 3 bases from V and 0 bases from J, the junction contained 5 bases not matched to a gene. CDR3 size: 17 residues. CDR3 nucleotide sequence: TGTGCCAGCAGTTTCCCGGGACTAGCTGCGAACACCGGGGAGCTGTTTTTT. Translating gives CASSFPGLAANTGELFF.

The rearrangement joins TRBV15 to TRBJ2-7, with D tentatively TRBD1 (6 bases). The germline V gene has CDR1 LNHNV and CDR2 YYDKDF (reference sequence). The CDR3 extends over 14 amino acids. V lost 0 bases and J 3 bases, leaving 9 bases between the germline ends. CDR3 protein: CATSRDRGGYEQYF. CDR3 sequence (DNA): TGTGCCACCAGCAGAGATAGAGGGGGCTACGAGCAGTACTTC.

The rearrangement uses TRBV7-3 and TRBJ1-1; D uncertain. The CDR3 has 14 residues. V gave up 1 base and J gave up 1 base, with 7 bases separating them. Germline lookup yields CDR1 SGHTA and CDR2 FQGTGA. In nucleotides, the CDR3 is TGTGCCAGCAGCTTAATGGCGGGGAACACTGAAGCTTTCTTT. The encoded protein is CASSLMAGNTEAFF.

The J gene is TRBJ2-5, the V gene TRBV9; D ambiguous. This CDR3 is 15 amino acids long. Trimming removed 0 bases at V and 4 bases at J, with 13 bases between. Looked up from germline, CDR1 is SGDLS and CDR2 is YYNGEE. CDR3 residues: CASSVAPRTSETQYF. In nucleotides, the CDR3 is TGTGCCAGCAGCGTAGCCCCCAGGACCTCAGAGACCCAGTACTTC. Using reference TRBV9 and TRBJ2-5 for the parts outside the CDR3, the full variable domain is DSGVTQTPKHLITATGQRVTLRCSPRSGDLSVYWYQQSLDQGLQFLIQYYNGEERAKGNILERFSAQQFPDLHSELNLSSLELGDSALYFCASSVAPRTSETQYFGPGTRLLVL.

The rearrangement joins TRBV7-8 to TRBJ2-2; D might be TRBD2 (5 bases). Trimming pared 1 base from V and 3 bases from J, leaving 9 bases between. CDR1 and CDR2 from the germline V gene are SGHVS and FQNEAQ. The CDR3 has 15 residues. Here the CDR3 reads CASSLVGLYTGELFF. CDR3 nucleotides: TGTGCCAGCAGCTTAGTAGGACTCTACACCGGGGAGCTGTTTTTT.

The V and J genes are TRBV5-1 and TRBJ1-6; D may be TRBD1 (5 bases). V was pared by 4 bases and J by 1 base, with 9 bases between. The CDR3 contains 15 residues. CDR1 is SGHRS, CDR2 YFSETQ, per germline. CDR3 region: CASSIGESYNSPLHF. Written as DNA, the CDR3 is TGCGCCAGCAGCATAGGGGAGTCCTATAATTCACCCCTCCACTTT.